A selection of T cell receptor beta chains follows, all from one sample in a study of blood T cell repertoires in COVID-19. Only in-frame clones appear in the TCRdb table, and some are missing; sequencing was by immunoSEQ multiplex PCR. The sample holds about 320,000 clones; 75% to 90% are singletons and the top ten take roughly 5%. Sequenced input: PBMCs or T cells enriched from blood (not recorded which). The receptor source for this set is a man in his 60s who had recovered from COVID-19. CDR3s include the opening cysteine and the closing phenylalanine or tryptophan. Fields, in order: J gene, D gene, V gene, clone size, CDR3 DNA, CDR3 protein. D genes are given only for firm matches. Clone size appears in some rows only: once, few, many, or a class for an expanded clone.

j_gene: TRBJ1-5
d_gene: -
v_gene: TRBV4-1
abundance: once
CDR3nt: TGCGCCAGCAGCCAATCCCAGATCGGGGAGCTAGGGCGCCATCAGCCCCAGCATTTT
CDR3aa: CASSQSQIGELGRHQPQHF

j_gene: TRBJ1-1
d_gene: TRBD1
v_gene: TRBV5-1
abundance: -
CDR3nt: TGCGCCAGCAGCCTCGGACAGGGGGCTTCGGACACTGAAGCTTTCTTT
CDR3aa: CASSLGQGASDTEAFF

j_gene: TRBJ2-1
d_gene: -
v_gene: TRBV28
abundance: few
CDR3nt: TGTGCCAGTCCCACTTCGGGGGTGGGGCTTTTCACCTACAATGAGCAGTTCTTC
CDR3aa: CASPTSGVGLFTYNEQFF

j_gene: TRBJ2-3
d_gene: TRBD2
v_gene: TRBV5-1
abundance: -
CDR3nt: TGCGCCAGCAACCGGGACTATAGCACAGATACGCAGTATTTT
CDR3aa: CASNRDYSTDTQYF

j_gene: TRBJ1-2
d_gene: -
v_gene: TRBV7-2
abundance: -
CDR3nt: TGTGCCAGCAGCCTTGCAGGGTTTGGCTACACCTTC
CDR3aa: CASSLAGFGYTF

j_gene: TRBJ2-7
d_gene: -
v_gene: TRBV2
abundance: -
CDR3nt: TGTGCCAGCAGTCTTAGCCCCTCCTACGAGCAGTACTTC
CDR3aa: CASSLSPSYEQYF

j_gene: TRBJ2-3
d_gene: TRBD1
v_gene: TRBV19
abundance: -
CDR3nt: TGTGCCAGTAGTACACAGGGGCGCGACACAGATACGCAGTATTTT
CDR3aa: CASSTQGRDTDTQYF

j_gene: TRBJ1-5
d_gene: -
v_gene: TRBV10-3
abundance: -
CDR3nt: TGTGCCATCATGGGGGGGTACAATCAGCCCCAGCATTTT
CDR3aa: CAIMGGYNQPQHF

j_gene: TRBJ2-7
d_gene: TRBD2
v_gene: TRBV5-4
abundance: -
CDR3nt: TGTGCCAGCAGCCAGGCGGGACTAGCGGGAGGCGAGCAGTACTTC
CDR3aa: CASSQAGLAGGEQYF

j_gene: TRBJ2-7
d_gene: TRBD2
v_gene: TRBV6-6
abundance: -
CDR3nt: TGTGCCAGCAGTAACGGACTAGCGGGGTCCTACGAGCAGTACTTC
CDR3aa: CASSNGLAGSYEQYF

j_gene: TRBJ1-4
d_gene: -
v_gene: TRBV30
abundance: -
CDR3nt: TGTGCCTGGAGTGGCCCTTGGGGGCGCCGGGCTAATGAAAAACTGTTTTTT
CDR3aa: CAWSGPWGRRANEKLFF

j_gene: TRBJ2-7
d_gene: -
v_gene: TRBV7-2
abundance: -
CDR3nt: TGTGCCAGCAGCTTTTCTCCAGGGGAAGCGCAGTACTTC
CDR3aa: CASSFSPGEAQYF

j_gene: TRBJ2-2
d_gene: TRBD2
v_gene: TRBV11-3
abundance: -
CDR3nt: TGTGCCAGCAGCAAAGCGGGAGTTGGGACCGGGGAGCTGTTTTTT
CDR3aa: CASSKAGVGTGELFF

j_gene: TRBJ1-5
d_gene: -
v_gene: TRBV2
abundance: few
CDR3nt: TGTGCCAGCAGTGAAAGACAGAATAGCAATCAGCCCCAGCATTTT
CDR3aa: CASSERQNSNQPQHF

j_gene: TRBJ2-1
d_gene: TRBD1
v_gene: TRBV7-2
abundance: -
CDR3nt: TGTGCCAGCAGCTTAGTGCCATTGACAGGGGATGAGCAGTTCTTC
CDR3aa: CASSLVPLTGDEQFF

j_gene: TRBJ2-7
d_gene: -
v_gene: TRBV18
abundance: -
CDR3nt: TGTGCCAGCTCACGAGGGCAGGACTACGAGCAGTACTTC
CDR3aa: CASSRGQDYEQYF

j_gene: TRBJ1-5
d_gene: TRBD1
v_gene: TRBV24-1
abundance: -
CDR3nt: TGTGCCACCAGTGATTCCGGGACAGGGAATGGCAATCAGCCCCAGCATTTT
CDR3aa: CATSDSGTGNGNQPQHF

j_gene: TRBJ2-5
d_gene: -
v_gene: TRBV7-9
abundance: -
CDR3nt: TGTGCCAGCAGCGTCAGACACTCCCAAGAGACCCAGTACTTC
CDR3aa: CASSVRHSQETQYF

j_gene: TRBJ2-5
d_gene: TRBD1
v_gene: TRBV5-1
abundance: -
CDR3nt: TGCGCCAGCAGCCTACCGGGACAGGGTTTTAAGACCCAGTACTTC
CDR3aa: CASSLPGQGFKTQYF

j_gene: TRBJ1-2
d_gene: -
v_gene: TRBV13
abundance: -
CDR3nt: TGTGCCAACGGAGGACCAGGGGTACGATATGGCTACACCTTC
CDR3aa: CANGGPGVRYGYTF

j_gene: TRBJ1-2
d_gene: -
v_gene: TRBV5-6
abundance: -
CDR3nt: TGTGCCAGCAGCCCCCGGACTCCGGCGGGACATGGCTACACCTTC
CDR3aa: CASSPRTPAGHGYTF

j_gene: TRBJ2-1
d_gene: TRBD1
v_gene: TRBV9
abundance: -
CDR3nt: TGTGCCAGCAGCGTAGCTATAGGACAGGGGTTCTCCTACAATGAGCAGTTCTTC
CDR3aa: CASSVAIGQGFSYNEQFF

j_gene: TRBJ1-1
d_gene: -
v_gene: TRBV28
abundance: few
CDR3nt: TGTGCCAGCAGTTTACGGGGGTTAGGTGAAGCTTTCTTT
CDR3aa: CASSLRGLGEAFF

j_gene: TRBJ1-2
d_gene: -
v_gene: TRBV28
abundance: -
CDR3nt: TGTGCCAGCAGTCCTCTAGGGGGGGTGAGGGGCTACACCTTC
CDR3aa: CASSPLGGVRGYTF

j_gene: TRBJ1-3
d_gene: -
v_gene: TRBV28
abundance: -
CDR3nt: TGTGCCAGCAGTTCCCCCCACACGGGGGGAAACACCATATATTTT
CDR3aa: CASSSPHTGGNTIYF

j_gene: TRBJ2-4
d_gene: -
v_gene: TRBV7-9
abundance: -
CDR3nt: TGTGCCAGCAGATCGCGGGATTTGGAGGGGATTCAAGCCAAAAACATTCAGTACTTC
CDR3aa: CASRSRDLEGIQAKNIQYF

j_gene: TRBJ2-1
d_gene: -
v_gene: TRBV24-1
abundance: -
CDR3nt: TGTGCCACCAGTGATCCGTCCCGGGGCAATGAGCAGTTCTTC
CDR3aa: CATSDPSRGNEQFF

j_gene: TRBJ2-1
d_gene: -
v_gene: TRBV6-5
abundance: -
CDR3nt: TGTGCCAGCAGTTCGCCGCGAAGGCAGGGGTACAATGAGCAGTTCTTC
CDR3aa: CASSSPRRQGYNEQFF

j_gene: TRBJ2-3
d_gene: TRBD1
v_gene: TRBV18
abundance: -
CDR3nt: TGTGCCAGCTCACCGACCATAGACAGGGAAGGAGATACGCAGTATTTT
CDR3aa: CASSPTIDREGDTQYF

j_gene: TRBJ2-7
d_gene: -
v_gene: TRBV2
abundance: -
CDR3nt: TGTGCCAGCAGTAATACAGGGCAAGAGCAGTACTTC
CDR3aa: CASSNTGQEQYF

j_gene: TRBJ2-2
d_gene: TRBD1
v_gene: TRBV24-1
abundance: -
CDR3nt: TGTGCCACCAGTGGAGGTACAGGGGCAAGCACCGGGGAGCTGTTTTTT
CDR3aa: CATSGGTGASTGELFF

j_gene: TRBJ2-5
d_gene: TRBD2
v_gene: TRBV9
abundance: -
CDR3nt: TGTGCCAGCAGCCCCCGACTAGCGGGAGGTGGAGAGACCCAGTACTTC
CDR3aa: CASSPRLAGGGETQYF

j_gene: TRBJ2-7
d_gene: TRBD1
v_gene: TRBV7-9
abundance: -
CDR3nt: TGTGCCAGCAGCCCATCCGGGACAGGGAACGAGCAGTACTTC
CDR3aa: CASSPSGTGNEQYF

j_gene: TRBJ2-7
d_gene: -
v_gene: TRBV18
abundance: -
CDR3nt: TGTGCCAGCTCACCCACGACAAGGTCCTACGAGCAGTACTTC
CDR3aa: CASSPTTRSYEQYF

j_gene: TRBJ1-1
d_gene: TRBD1
v_gene: TRBV7-2
abundance: -
CDR3nt: TGTGCCAGCAGCTTCGGGACAGGGGAGACTGAAGCTTTCTTT
CDR3aa: CASSFGTGETEAFF

j_gene: TRBJ1-2
d_gene: TRBD1
v_gene: TRBV2
abundance: -
CDR3nt: TGTGCCAGCAGTGAGGACTGGGACAGGATTGCTGGCTACACCTTC
CDR3aa: CASSEDWDRIAGYTF

j_gene: TRBJ1-4
d_gene: TRBD1
v_gene: TRBV5-1
abundance: few
CDR3nt: TGCGCCAGCAGCGAATTCCTCACAGGGGGAGGTGAAAAACTGTTTTTT
CDR3aa: CASSEFLTGGGEKLFF

j_gene: TRBJ2-5
d_gene: -
v_gene: TRBV3-1/TRBV3-2
abundance: -
CDR3nt: TGTGCCAGCAGCCAAGGAGCCACGGGAGCCGGGGAGACCCAGTACTTC
CDR3aa: CASSQGATGAGETQYF

j_gene: TRBJ1-1
d_gene: -
v_gene: TRBV9
abundance: -
CDR3nt: TGTGCCAGCAGCCCCCGTGTGCAGGGATGGGTGAACACTGAAGCTTTCTTT
CDR3aa: CASSPRVQGWVNTEAFF

j_gene: TRBJ2-5
d_gene: -
v_gene: TRBV6-2/TRBV6-3
abundance: -
CDR3nt: TGTGCCAGCAGTTACTCGAGAGGGAACCAAGAGACCCAGTACTTC
CDR3aa: CASSYSRGNQETQYF

j_gene: TRBJ1-6
d_gene: TRBD1
v_gene: TRBV6-5
abundance: -
CDR3nt: TGTGCCAGCAGTTACTCCTTCCAGGGGGATTCACCCCTCCACTTT
CDR3aa: CASSYSFQGDSPLHF

j_gene: TRBJ2-7
d_gene: -
v_gene: TRBV9
abundance: -
CDR3nt: TGTGCCAGCAGCGTAGGCGGGATAGGCGAGCAGTACTTC
CDR3aa: CASSVGGIGEQYF

j_gene: TRBJ2-7
d_gene: -
v_gene: TRBV11-2
abundance: -
CDR3nt: TGTGCCAGCAGCCCTAGACTAGTGGGAGAGCAGTACTTC
CDR3aa: CASSPRLVGEQYF

j_gene: TRBJ2-4
d_gene: -
v_gene: TRBV6-2/TRBV6-3
abundance: few
CDR3nt: TGTGCCAGCAGTTTCTTACCCTCGAATAGCGCCGTAGCCAAAAACATTCAGTACTTC
CDR3aa: CASSFLPSNSAVAKNIQYF

j_gene: TRBJ1-5
d_gene: -
v_gene: TRBV30
abundance: -
CDR3nt: TGTGCCTGGAGTGTAACCGGGGGACATCAGCCCCAGCATTTT
CDR3aa: CAWSVTGGHQPQHF

j_gene: TRBJ2-1
d_gene: TRBD2
v_gene: TRBV5-1
abundance: -
CDR3nt: TGCGCCAGCAGCTTAGTTAGCGGGAGGATGAATGAGCAGTTCTTC
CDR3aa: CASSLVSGRMNEQFF

j_gene: TRBJ1-2
d_gene: -
v_gene: TRBV6-5
abundance: -
CDR3nt: TGTGCCAGCAGTCGACAGGCCACTAACTATGGCTACACCTTC
CDR3aa: CASSRQATNYGYTF

j_gene: TRBJ2-7
d_gene: TRBD2
v_gene: TRBV27
abundance: -
CDR3nt: TGTGCCAGCAGACTCCAAGGGGGCCCGACTAGCGGGATTCTTTACGAGCAGTACTTC
CDR3aa: CASRLQGGPTSGILYEQYF

j_gene: TRBJ2-1
d_gene: TRBD2
v_gene: TRBV7-9
abundance: once
CDR3nt: TGTGCCAGCAGATGGACTAGCGGAGGATTCGACAATGAGCAGTTCTTC
CDR3aa: CASRWTSGGFDNEQFF